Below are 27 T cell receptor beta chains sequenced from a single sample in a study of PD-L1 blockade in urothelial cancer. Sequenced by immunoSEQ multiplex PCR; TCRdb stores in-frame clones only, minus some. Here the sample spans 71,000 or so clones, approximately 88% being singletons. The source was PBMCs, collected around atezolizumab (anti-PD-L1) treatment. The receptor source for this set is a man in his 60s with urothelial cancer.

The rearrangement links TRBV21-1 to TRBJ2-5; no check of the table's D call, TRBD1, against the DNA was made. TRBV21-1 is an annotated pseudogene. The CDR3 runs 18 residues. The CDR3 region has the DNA TGTGCCAGCAGCAAAAGGAAATCCCGGGACAGGGTCTCGGAGACCCAGTACTTC. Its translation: CASSKRKSRDRVSETQYF.

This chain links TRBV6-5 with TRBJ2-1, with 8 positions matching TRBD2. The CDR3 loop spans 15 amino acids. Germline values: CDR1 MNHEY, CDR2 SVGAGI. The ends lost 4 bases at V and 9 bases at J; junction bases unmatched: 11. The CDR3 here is CASSSRVAGKGEQFF. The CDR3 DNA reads TGTGCCAGCAGTTCCCGGGTAGCGGGGAAGGGTGAGCAGTTCTTC.

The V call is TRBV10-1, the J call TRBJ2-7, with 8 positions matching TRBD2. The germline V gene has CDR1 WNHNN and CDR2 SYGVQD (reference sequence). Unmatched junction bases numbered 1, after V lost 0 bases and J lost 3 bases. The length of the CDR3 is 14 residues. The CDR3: CASSESSGGYEQYF. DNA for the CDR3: TGCGCCAGCAGTGAGTCCAGCGGGGGCTACGAGCAGTACTTC.

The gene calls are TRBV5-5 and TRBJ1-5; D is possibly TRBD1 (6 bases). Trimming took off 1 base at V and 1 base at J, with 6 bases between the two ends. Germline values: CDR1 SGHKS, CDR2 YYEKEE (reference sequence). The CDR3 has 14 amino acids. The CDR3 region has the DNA TGTGCCAGCAGCTTGCAGGGGAGCAATCAGCCCCAGCATTTT. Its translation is CASSLQGSNQPQHF.

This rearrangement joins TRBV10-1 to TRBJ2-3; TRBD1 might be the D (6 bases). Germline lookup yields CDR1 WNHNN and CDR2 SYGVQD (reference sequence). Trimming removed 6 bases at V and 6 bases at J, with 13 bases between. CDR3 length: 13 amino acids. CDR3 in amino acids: CASSDRTDDTQYF. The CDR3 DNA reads TGCGCCAGCAGCGACCGGACAGATGATACGCAGTATTTT.

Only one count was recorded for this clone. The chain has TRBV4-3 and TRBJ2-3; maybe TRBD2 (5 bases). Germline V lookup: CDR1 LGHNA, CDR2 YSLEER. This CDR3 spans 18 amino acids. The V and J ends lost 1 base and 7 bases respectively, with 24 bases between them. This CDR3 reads CASSQGQKEAHRPYTQYF. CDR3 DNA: TGCGCCAGCAGCCAAGGTCAAAAGGAGGCCCACCGACCCTATACGCAGTATTTT.

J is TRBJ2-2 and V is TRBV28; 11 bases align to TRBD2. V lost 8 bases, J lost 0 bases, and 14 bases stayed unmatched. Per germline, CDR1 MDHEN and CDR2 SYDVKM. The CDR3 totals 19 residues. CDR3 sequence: CASHTGTSGKNPNTGELFF. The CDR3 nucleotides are TGTGCCAGCCATACCGGGACTAGCGGCAAGAACCCGAACACCGGGGAGCTGTTTTTT. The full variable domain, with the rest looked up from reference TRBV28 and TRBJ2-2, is DVKVTQSSRYLVKRTGEKVFLECVQDMDHENMFWYRQDPGLGLRLIYFSYDVKMKEKGDIPEGYSVSREKKERFSLILESASTNQTSMYLCASHTGTSGKNPNTGELFFGEGSRLTVL.

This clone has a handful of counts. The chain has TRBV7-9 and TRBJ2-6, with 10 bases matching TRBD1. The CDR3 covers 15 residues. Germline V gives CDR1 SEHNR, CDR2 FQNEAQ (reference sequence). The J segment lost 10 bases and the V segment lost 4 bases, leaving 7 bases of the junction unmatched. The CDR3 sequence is CASSSGTGDFNVLTF. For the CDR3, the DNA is TGTGCCAGCAGCTCCGGGACAGGGGACTTTAACGTCCTGACTTTC.

The DNA of the CDR3 is TGTGCCAGCAGCTTCCCGGGACAGGGTTTGGAGCAGTACTTC. It translates to CASSFPGQGLEQYF. This sequence joins TRBV11-2 and TRBJ2-7; 9 nucleotides agree with TRBD1. Trimming took 3 bases from V and 7 from J; bases not matched to a gene: 7. The CDR3 spans 14 residues. In germline, CDR1 is SGHAT, CDR2 FQNNGV.

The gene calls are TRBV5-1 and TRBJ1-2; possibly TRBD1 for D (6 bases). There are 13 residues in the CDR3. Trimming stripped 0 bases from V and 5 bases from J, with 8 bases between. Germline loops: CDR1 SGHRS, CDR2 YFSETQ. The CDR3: CASSLEQGYGYTF. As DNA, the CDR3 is TGCGCCAGCAGCTTGGAACAGGGTTATGGCTACACCTTC.

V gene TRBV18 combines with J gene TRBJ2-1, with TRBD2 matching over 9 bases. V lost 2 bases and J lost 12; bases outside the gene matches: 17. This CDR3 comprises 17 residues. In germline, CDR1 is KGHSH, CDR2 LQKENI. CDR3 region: CASSPTAGGSGSSGQFF. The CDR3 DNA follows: TGTGCCAGCTCACCAACCGCGGGGGGTAGCGGGAGCTCGGGGCAGTTCTTC.

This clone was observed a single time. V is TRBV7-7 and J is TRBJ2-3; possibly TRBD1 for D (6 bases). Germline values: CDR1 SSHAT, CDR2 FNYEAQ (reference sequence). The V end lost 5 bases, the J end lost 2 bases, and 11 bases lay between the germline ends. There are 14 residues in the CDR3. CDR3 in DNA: TGTGCCAGCAGCCTACAGGGTACCACAGATACGCAGTATTTT. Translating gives CASSLQGTTDTQYF. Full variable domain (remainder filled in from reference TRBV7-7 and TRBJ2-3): GAGVSQSPRYKVTKRGQDVTLRCDPISSHATLYWYQQALGQGPEFLTYFNYEAQPDKSGLPSDRFSAERPEGSISTLTIQRTEQRDSAMYRCASSLQGTTDTQYFGPGTRLTVL.

CDR3 in DNA: TGTGCCAGTAGTATAGGGGGGACAGCCTATGGCTACACCTTC. Its protein is CASSIGGTAYGYTF. The chain recombines TRBV19 with TRBJ1-2, with TRBD1 identical over 7 bases. The CDR3 has 14 residues. Germline assignment: CDR1 LNHDA and CDR2 SQIVND (reference sequence). V shed 1 base and J 4 bases; nucleotides not matched to a gene: 3.

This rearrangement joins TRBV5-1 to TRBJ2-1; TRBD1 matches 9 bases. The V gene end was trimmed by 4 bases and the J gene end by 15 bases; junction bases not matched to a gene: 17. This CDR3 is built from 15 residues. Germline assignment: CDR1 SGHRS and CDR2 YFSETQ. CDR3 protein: CASSQLQGAGKVPFF. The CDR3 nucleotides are TGCGCCAGCAGCCAATTACAGGGGGCTGGAAAGGTTCCGTTCTTC.

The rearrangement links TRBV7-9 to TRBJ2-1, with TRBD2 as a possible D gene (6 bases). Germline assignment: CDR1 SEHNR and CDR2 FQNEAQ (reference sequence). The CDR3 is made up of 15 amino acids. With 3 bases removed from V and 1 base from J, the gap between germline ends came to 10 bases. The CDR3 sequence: CASSLGLQSYNEQFF. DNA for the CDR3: TGTGCCAGCAGCTTGGGACTTCAGTCCTACAATGAGCAGTTCTTC.

CDR3 in amino acids: CASTATGRRMNTEAFF. CDR3 DNA: TGTGCCAGTACCGCTACGGGCAGGAGGATGAACACTGAAGCTTTCTTT. J is TRBJ1-1 and V is TRBV19; no firm D call. CDR3 length: 16 residues. The germline gives CDR1 LNHDA, CDR2 SQIVND (reference sequence). Trimming left V 7 bases short and J 0 bases short, with 18 bases between.

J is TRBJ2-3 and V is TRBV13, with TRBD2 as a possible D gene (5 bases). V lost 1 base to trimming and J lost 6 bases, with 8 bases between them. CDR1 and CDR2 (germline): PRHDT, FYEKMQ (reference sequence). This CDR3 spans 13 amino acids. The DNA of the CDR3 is TGTGCCAGCAGCTTAGTTCGCGGGGATACGCAGTATTTT. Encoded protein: CASSLVRGDTQYF.

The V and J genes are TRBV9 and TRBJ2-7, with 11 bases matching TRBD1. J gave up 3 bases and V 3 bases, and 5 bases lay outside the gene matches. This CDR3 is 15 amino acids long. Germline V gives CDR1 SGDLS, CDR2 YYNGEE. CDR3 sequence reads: CASSAAGTGGYEQYF. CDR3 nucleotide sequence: TGTGCCAGCAGCGCCGCCGGGACAGGGGGCTACGAGCAGTACTTC.

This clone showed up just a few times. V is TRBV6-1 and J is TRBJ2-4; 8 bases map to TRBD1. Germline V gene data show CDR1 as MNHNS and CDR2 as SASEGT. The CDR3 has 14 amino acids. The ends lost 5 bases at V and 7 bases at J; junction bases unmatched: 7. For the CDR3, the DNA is TGTGCCAGCAGTAACCGGGACAGGTGGAACATTCAGTACTTC. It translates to CASSNRDRWNIQYF.

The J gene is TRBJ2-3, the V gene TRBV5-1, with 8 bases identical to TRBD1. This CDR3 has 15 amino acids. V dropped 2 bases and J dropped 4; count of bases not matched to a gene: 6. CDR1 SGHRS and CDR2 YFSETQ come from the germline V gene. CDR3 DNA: TGCGCCAGCAGCTTAGGCCAGGGGGCGGCAGATACGCAGTATTTT. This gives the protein CASSLGQGAADTQYF. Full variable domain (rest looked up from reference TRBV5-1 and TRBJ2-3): KAGVTQTPRYLIKTRGQQVTLSCSPISGHRSVSWYQQTPGQGLQFLFEYFSETQRNKGNFPGRFSGRQFSNSRSEMNVSTLELGDSALYLCASSLGQGAADTQYFGPGTRLTVL.

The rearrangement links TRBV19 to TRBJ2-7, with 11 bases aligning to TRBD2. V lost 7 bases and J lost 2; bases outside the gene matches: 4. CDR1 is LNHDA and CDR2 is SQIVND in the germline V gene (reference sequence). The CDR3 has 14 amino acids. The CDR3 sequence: CASKLAGDPYEQYF. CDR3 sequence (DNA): TGTGCCAGTAAACTAGCGGGAGATCCCTACGAGCAGTACTTC.

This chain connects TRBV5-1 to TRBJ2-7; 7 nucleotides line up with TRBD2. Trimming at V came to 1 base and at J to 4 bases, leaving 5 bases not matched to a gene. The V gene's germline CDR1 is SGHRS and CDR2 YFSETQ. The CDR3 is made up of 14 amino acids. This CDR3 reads CASSLSGAGYEQYF. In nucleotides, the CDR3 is TGCGCCAGCAGCTTGAGCGGGGCCGGTTACGAGCAGTACTTC.

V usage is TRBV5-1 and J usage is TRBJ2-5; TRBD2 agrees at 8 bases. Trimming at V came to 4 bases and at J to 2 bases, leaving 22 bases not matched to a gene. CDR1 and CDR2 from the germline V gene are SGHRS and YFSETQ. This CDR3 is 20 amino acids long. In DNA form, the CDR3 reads TGCGCCAGCAGCCTGGGACTAGTCCGGGGTCTAGCGGGCCAACAAGAGACCCAGTACTTC. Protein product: CASSLGLVRGLAGQQETQYF.

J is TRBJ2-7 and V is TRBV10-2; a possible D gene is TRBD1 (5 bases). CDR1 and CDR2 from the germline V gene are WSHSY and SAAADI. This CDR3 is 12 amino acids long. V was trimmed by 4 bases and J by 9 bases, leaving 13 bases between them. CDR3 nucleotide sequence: TGCGCCAGCAGTGGACCCCGGCAGGGGCAGTACTTC. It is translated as CASSGPRQGQYF.

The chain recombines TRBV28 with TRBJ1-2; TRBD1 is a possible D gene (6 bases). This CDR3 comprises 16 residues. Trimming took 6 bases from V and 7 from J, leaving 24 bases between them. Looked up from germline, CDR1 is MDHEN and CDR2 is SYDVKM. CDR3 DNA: TGTGCCAGCAGCCGTCCCCCCGGTGGGGGGGCGGTTGGCTACACCTTC. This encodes CASSRPPGGGAVGYTF.

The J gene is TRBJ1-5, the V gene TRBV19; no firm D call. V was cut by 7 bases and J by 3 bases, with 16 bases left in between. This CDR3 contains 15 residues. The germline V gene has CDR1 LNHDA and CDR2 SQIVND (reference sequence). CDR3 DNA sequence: TGTGCCAGTACCCCGGGGTCAGGTTACAATCAGCCCCAGCATTTT. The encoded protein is CASTPGSGYNQPQHF.

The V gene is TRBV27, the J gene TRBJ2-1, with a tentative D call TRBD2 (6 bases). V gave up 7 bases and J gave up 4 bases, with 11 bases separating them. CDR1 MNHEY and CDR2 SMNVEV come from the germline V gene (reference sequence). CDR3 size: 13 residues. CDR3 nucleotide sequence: TGTGCCAGCACGGGACTGAGATACAATGAGCAGTTCTTC. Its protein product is CASTGLRYNEQFF.